This passage covers 29 T cell receptor beta chains from one sample sequenced in a study of CD8 T cells in ankylosing spondylitis. TCRdb recomputed calls from the 5' RACE reads with MiXCR, one row per CDR3 protein. The sample holds under 30,000 distinct CDR3 sequences, about an eighth seen once. The sequencing input was blood. These receptors were collected from a male donor with ankylosing spondylitis or in good health (not recorded which).

This clonotype has ten or more counts. The chain carries TRBV6-4 and TRBJ2-3; D call uncertain. The germline gives CDR1 MRHNA, CDR2 SNTAGT. The V and J ends lost 0 bases and 0 bases respectively, with 7 bases between them. The CDR3 is 15 amino acids. As DNA, the CDR3 is TGTGCCAGCAGTGACTCGGCCGGGAGCACAGATACGCAGTATTTT. Translation: CASSDSAGSTDTQYF.

The rearrangement joins TRBV20-1 to TRBJ2-7, with D possibly matching TRBD1 (6 bases). Germline assignment: CDR1 DFQATT and CDR2 SNEGSKA (reference sequence). The CDR3 is 14 residues long. V lost 3 bases, J lost 2 bases, and 14 bases lay in between. In DNA, the CDR3 is TGCAGTGCTAGTGGGGGCCCTCACCCCTACGAGCAGTACTTC. Translated: CSASGGPHPYEQYF.

This clonotype was recorded many times. This chain connects TRBV24-1 to TRBJ2-1; D is ambiguous. The CDR3 is made up of 13 amino acids. Between the trimmed V and J ends, which lost 0 bases and 6 bases, there was a span of 5 bases. Germline lookup yields CDR1 KGHDR and CDR2 SFDVKD. In DNA form, the CDR3 reads TGTGCCACCAGTGATTTGACTATCAATGAGCAGTTCTTC. Protein: CATSDLTINEQFF.

This clonotype was observed many times. The chain couples TRBV6-2 or TRBV6-3 to TRBJ2-3; 8 bases agree with TRBD2. Germline CDR1 is MNHEY and CDR2 is SVGEGT. V lost 6 bases to trimming and J lost 0 bases; unmatched junction nucleotides: 5. The CDR3 has 15 residues. The CDR3 spells CASSYGGASTDTQYF. CDR3 nucleotide sequence: TGTGCCAGCAGCTACGGGGGGGCTAGCACAGATACGCAGTATTTT.

The genes are TRBV20-1 and TRBJ2-3, with D uncertain. The V end lost 6 bases, the J end lost 1 base, and 14 bases lay between the germline ends. The CDR3 spans 14 residues. Germline CDR1 and CDR2: DFQATT and SNEGSKA (reference sequence). CDR3 amino acids: CSAPKGDGTDTQYF. The CDR3 DNA reads TGCAGTGCCCCTAAAGGAGATGGCACAGATACGCAGTATTTT.

The rearrangement uses TRBV20-1 and TRBJ2-1, with 7 bases that match TRBD2. With V trimmed by 4 bases and J by 9 bases, 12 bases remained unmatched. The length of the CDR3 is 14 residues. Germline V lookup: CDR1 DFQATT, CDR2 SNEGSKA (reference sequence). In DNA form, the CDR3 reads TGCAGTGCTATCCTCTTGGCAGCGGGGTTTGAGCAGTTCTTC. Its translation is CSAILLAAGFEQFF.

This chain uses TRBV29-1 with TRBJ2-3; no reliable D call. The CDR3 totals 17 residues. Germline-derived CDR1 and CDR2 are SQVTM and ANQGSEA. Trimming cost V 7 bases and J 0 bases, with 23 bases left between them. CDR3 bases: TGCAGCGCCACCCCGGTTGGGGTAGCCACTAGCACAGATACGCAGTATTTT. This translates into CSATPVGVATSTDTQYF.

This clonotype has more than one count but fewer than ten. This sequence joins TRBV11-1 and TRBJ2-2; D is uncertain. The CDR3 runs 15 residues. V was pared by 5 bases and J by 0 bases, with 10 bases between. CDR1 and CDR2 from the germline V gene are SGHAT and FQDESV (reference sequence). The CDR3 loop reads CASSPPGSNTGELFF. CDR3 nucleotides: TGTGCCAGCAGCCCACCTGGATCGAACACCGGGGAGCTGTTTTTT. The variable domain in full, with the rest retrieved from reference TRBV11-1 and TRBJ2-2, is EAEVAQSPRYKITEKSQAVAFWCDPISGHATLYWYRQILGQGPELLVQFQDESVVDDSQLPKDRFSAERLKGVDSTLKIQPAELGDSAMYLCASSPPGSNTGELFFGEGSRLTVL.

This clonotype was seen only once. V and J are TRBV29-1 and TRBJ2-3; D uncertain. The CDR3 length is 13 residues. V lost 4 bases, J lost 2 bases, and 10 bases lay in between. Germline CDR1 and CDR2: SQVTM and ANQGSEA. DNA of the CDR3: TGCAGCGTTGGTGTTAGTGCCACAGATACGCAGTATTTT. Residues: CSVGVSATDTQYF.

Only a few counts were recorded for this clonotype. Written as DNA, the CDR3 is TGTGCCAGCAGCTTTATGGTGGATGAGCAGTTCTTC. It translates to CASSFMVDEQFF. The chain couples TRBV7-9 to TRBJ2-1; D ambiguous. The CDR3 has 12 amino acids. The germline gives CDR1 SEHNR, CDR2 FQNEAQ (reference sequence). Between the trimmed V and J ends, which lost 3 bases and 8 bases, there was a span of 8 bases.

The chain carries TRBV5-1 and TRBJ2-1; the match to TRBD1 covers 8 bases. The CDR3 has 16 amino acids. The V gene end was trimmed by 0 bases and the J gene end by 0 bases; junction bases not matched to a gene: 2. Germline V CDR1 and CDR2: SGHRS, YFSETQ. DNA of the CDR3: TGCGCCAGCAGCTTGGGACAGGGGAGCTCCTACAATGAGCAGTTCTTC. Translation: CASSLGQGSSYNEQFF. The full variable domain, rest sourced from reference TRBV5-1 and TRBJ2-1, is KAGVTQTPRYLIKTRGQQVTLSCSPISGHRSVSWYQQTPGQGLQFLFEYFSETQRNKGNFPGRFSGRQFSNSRSEMNVSTLELGDSALYLCASSLGQGSSYNEQFFGPGTRLTVL.

This clonotype was seen at least ten times. The chain has TRBV2 and TRBJ2-4, with a weak D call TRBD2 (5 bases). V lost 6 bases to trimming and J lost 0 bases, with 12 bases between them. This CDR3 has 15 residues. Germline assignment: CDR1 SNHLY and CDR2 FYNNEI. For the CDR3, the DNA is TGTGCCAGCAGGGCGGAGGCACTAGCCAAAAACATTCAGTACTTC. Translated: CASRAEALAKNIQYF.

This clonotype occurred a few times. The CDR3 nucleotides are TGCAGCGGATGCCCCAAACTAGCGTGCACAGATACGCAGTATTTT. Its translation is CSGCPKLACTDTQYF. J is TRBJ2-3 and V is TRBV29-1; 7 bases line up with TRBD2. The CDR3 totals 15 residues. The ends lost 7 bases at V and 1 base at J; junction bases unmatched: 11. In germline, CDR1 is SQVTM, CDR2 ANQGSEA.

The rearrangement uses TRBV7-9 and TRBJ1-4; D call uncertain. V lost 2 bases and J 4 bases, leaving 8 bases between the germline ends. This CDR3 has 14 residues. The germline V gene has CDR1 SEHNR and CDR2 FQNEAQ (reference sequence). The CDR3 loop reads CASSLKTVNEKLFF. The CDR3 coding sequence is TGTGCCAGCAGCTTAAAAACAGTTAATGAAAAACTGTTTTTT.

This clonotype was seen only a few times. The rearrangement joins TRBV28 to TRBJ1-5; possibly TRBD1 for D (6 bases). The CDR3 spans 12 residues. Per germline, CDR1 MDHEN and CDR2 SYDVKM. Trimming removed 10 bases at V and 4 bases at J, with 11 bases between. The CDR3 bases are TGTGCCACCCAGGGGCCGAATCAGCCCCAGCATTTT. Residues: CATQGPNQPQHF.

The table lists this clonotype with many counts. This chain links TRBV7-2 with TRBJ2-1; no reliable D call. The CDR3 has 12 amino acids. The ends were cut back, 4 bases at V and 10 bases at J, with 11 bases in the middle. The germline CDR1 and CDR2 sequences are SGHTA and FQGNSA. CDR3 coding DNA: TGTGCCAGCAGCTCTAGGCGGTCCGAGCAGTTCTTC. Translating it yields CASSSRRSEQFF.

The chain has TRBV5-1 and TRBJ2-2, with D possibly TRBD1 on 6 matching bases. Trimming stripped 8 bases from V and 2 bases from J, with 16 bases between. The CDR3 consists of 15 residues. Germline values: CDR1 SGHRS, CDR2 YFSETQ. The CDR3 bases are TGCGCCAGTCACTCCGGGGACACCAACACCGGGGAGCTGTTTTTT. This encodes CASHSGDTNTGELFF.

The chain couples TRBV10-3 to TRBJ2-1; D not certain. V lost 8 bases and J lost 5, with 7 bases in between. This CDR3 is 11 amino acids long. Germline CDR1 reads ENHRY; CDR2 reads SYGVKD. CDR3 region: CAIRLNNEQFF. The CDR3 nucleotides are TGTGCCATCCGCCTTAACAATGAGCAGTTCTTC.

The J gene is TRBJ1-2, the V gene TRBV7-2; D ambiguous. The CDR3 is made up of 12 amino acids. V lost 0 bases and J lost 10, with 9 bases in between. Germline CDR1 reads SGHTA; CDR2 reads FQGNSA. The CDR3 is CASSLAGSSYTF. The CDR3 DNA sequence: TGTGCCAGCAGCTTAGCGGGCAGTTCCTACACCTTC.

This clonotype has a handful of counts. This rearrangement joins TRBV28 to TRBJ1-2; D remains ambiguous. Trimming took 5 bases from V and 2 from J, leaving 6 bases between them. The CDR3 runs to 12 residues. Looked up from germline, CDR1 is MDHEN and CDR2 is SYDVKM. CDR3 amino acids: CASSPSNYGYTF. The DNA for the CDR3 is TGTGCCAGCAGTCCATCAAACTATGGCTACACCTTC.

The chain joins TRBV5-1 to TRBJ1-4, with D unresolved. The germline gives CDR1 SGHRS, CDR2 YFSETQ. The CDR3 has 15 residues. V was cut by 1 base and J by 0 bases, with 7 bases left in between. In DNA, the CDR3 is TGCGCCAGCAGCTTGCCGATATCAACTAATGAAAAACTGTTTTTT. It is translated as CASSLPISTNEKLFF. The full variable domain, in which reference TRBV5-1 and TRBJ1-4 provide the parts outside the CDR3, is KAGVTQTPRYLIKTRGQQVTLSCSPISGHRSVSWYQQTPGQGLQFLFEYFSETQRNKGNFPGRFSGRQFSNSRSEMNVSTLELGDSALYLCASSLPISTNEKLFFGSGTQLSVL.

The CDR3 here is CSARDIGFSSNQPQHF. The DNA for the CDR3 is TGCAGTGCTAGAGATATAGGATTTTCGAGCAATCAGCCCCAGCATTTT. The chain employs TRBV20-1 and TRBJ1-5; the D is unclear. Trimming left V 0 bases short and J 1 base short, with 13 bases between. CDR3 length: 16 amino acids. Germline assignment: CDR1 DFQATT and CDR2 SNEGSKA (reference sequence).

This clonotype has at least ten counts. This chain joins TRBV29-1 and TRBJ2-5; TRBD1 agrees at 9 bases. Trimming removed 7 bases from V and 2 bases from J; junction bases left unmatched: 5. CDR1 is SQVTM, CDR2 ANQGSEA, per germline. The CDR3 totals 13 residues. The DNA of the CDR3 is TGCAGCGCCCGGGACAGGGTACAAGAGACCCAGTACTTC. Translation gives CSARDRVQETQYF.

The table lists this clonotype with a few counts. The chain is built from TRBV7-9 and TRBJ2-3; 9 nucleotides line up with TRBD1. This CDR3 is 16 amino acids long. Germline CDR1 SEHNR, CDR2 FQNEAQ (reference sequence). The trim removed 4 bases at V and 8 bases at J, leaving 13 bases unmatched. The CDR3 sequence: CASSSGTGLEGGTQYF. The CDR3 coding sequence is TGTGCCAGCAGCTCCGGGACAGGGTTAGAGGGGGGTACGCAGTATTTT.

This chain links TRBV12-5 with TRBJ1-5; D not resolved. V was cut by 6 bases and J by 0 bases, with 9 bases left in between. CDR3 length: 14 amino acids. CDR1 is LGHNT, CDR2 FRNRAP, per germline. CDR3 bases: TGTGCTAGTGGCTTCGGGGTTAGCAATCAGCCCCAGCATTTT. It translates to CASGFGVSNQPQHF.

The chain couples TRBV25-1 to TRBJ2-1; D is perhaps TRBD1 or TRBD2 (6 bases each). Germline assignment: CDR1 MGHDK and CDR2 SYGVNS. There are 18 residues in the CDR3. Trimming shortened V by 0 bases and J by 0 bases, and 15 bases separated the two germline ends. The CDR3 DNA is TGTGCCAGCAGTGAATACCTAAGGGGGGTGAGCTCCTACAATGAGCAGTTCTTC. It encodes CASSEYLRGVSSYNEQFF.

The chain employs TRBV5-1 and TRBJ1-1; possibly TRBD1 for D (5 bases). CDR3 length: 14 amino acids. Germline CDR1 is SGHRS and CDR2 is YFSETQ. V was shortened by 3 bases and J by 7 bases, with 16 bases between the two germline ends. CDR3 nucleotide sequence: TGCGCCAGCAGCTCAAGCCGGGACTCCGTTGAAGCTTTCTTT. Translation: CASSSSRDSVEAFF. The full variable domain, completed using reference TRBV5-1 and TRBJ1-1, is KAGVTQTPRYLIKTRGQQVTLSCSPISGHRSVSWYQQTPGQGLQFLFEYFSETQRNKGNFPGRFSGRQFSNSRSEMNVSTLELGDSALYLCASSSSRDSVEAFFGQGTRLTVV.

The J gene is TRBJ2-7, the V gene TRBV5-1; 7 bases fit TRBD1. With V trimmed by 7 bases and J by 2 bases, 12 bases remained unmatched. Germline lookup yields CDR1 SGHRS and CDR2 YFSETQ. The CDR3 has 15 amino acids. DNA of the CDR3: TGCGCCAGCGGACGTGGGACAGAGCCTCCCTACGAGCAGTACTTC. It codes for CASGRGTEPPYEQYF.

This clonotype was seen repeatedly, ten times or more. The rearrangement uses TRBV11-2 and TRBJ2-5; D tentatively fits TRBD1 or TRBD2 (5 bases each). This CDR3 spans 15 amino acids. In germline, CDR1 is SGHAT, CDR2 FQNNGV. Trimming cost V 5 bases and J 2 bases, with 15 bases left between them. The CDR3 DNA reads TGTGCCAGCAGCCGGCCGGGACGAAAACAAGAGACCCAGTACTTC. This sequence encodes CASSRPGRKQETQYF.